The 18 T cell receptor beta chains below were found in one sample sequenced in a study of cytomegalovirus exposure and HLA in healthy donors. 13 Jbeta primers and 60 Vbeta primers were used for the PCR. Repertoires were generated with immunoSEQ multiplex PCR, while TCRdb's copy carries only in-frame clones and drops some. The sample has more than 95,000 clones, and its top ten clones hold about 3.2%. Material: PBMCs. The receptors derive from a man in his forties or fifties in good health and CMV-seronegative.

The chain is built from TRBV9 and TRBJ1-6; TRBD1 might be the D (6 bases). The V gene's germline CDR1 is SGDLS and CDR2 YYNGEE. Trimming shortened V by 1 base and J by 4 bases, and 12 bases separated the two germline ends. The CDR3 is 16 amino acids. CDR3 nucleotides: TGTGCCAGCAGCGTATCGGGGGGCCGGTATAATTCACCCCTCCACTTT. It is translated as CASSVSGGRYNSPLHF.

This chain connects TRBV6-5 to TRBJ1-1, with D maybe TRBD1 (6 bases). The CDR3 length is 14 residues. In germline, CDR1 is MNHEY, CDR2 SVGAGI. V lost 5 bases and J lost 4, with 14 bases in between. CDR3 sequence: CASSTGSWATEAFF. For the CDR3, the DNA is TGTGCCAGCAGTACAGGGAGCTGGGCCACTGAAGCTTTCTTT.

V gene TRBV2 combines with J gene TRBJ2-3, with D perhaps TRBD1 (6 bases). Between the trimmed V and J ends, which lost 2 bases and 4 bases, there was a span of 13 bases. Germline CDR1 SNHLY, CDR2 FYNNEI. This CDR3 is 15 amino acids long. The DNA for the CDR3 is TGTGCCAGCAGTGAATCCTATGGGGGCGCAGATACGCAGTATTTT. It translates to CASSESYGGADTQYF.

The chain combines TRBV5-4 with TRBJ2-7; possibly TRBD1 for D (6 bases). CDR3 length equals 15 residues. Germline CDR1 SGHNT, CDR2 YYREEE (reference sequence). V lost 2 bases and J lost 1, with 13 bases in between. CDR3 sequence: CASSLSGVRSYEQYF. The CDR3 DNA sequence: TGTGCCAGCAGCTTATCAGGGGTTCGTTCCTACGAGCAGTACTTC. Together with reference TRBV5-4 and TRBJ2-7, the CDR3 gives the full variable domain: ETGVTQSPTHLIKTRGQQVTLRCSSQSGHNTVSWYQQALGQGPQFIFQYYREEENGRGNFPPRFSGLQFPNYSSELNVNALELDDSALYLCASSLSGVRSYEQYFGPGTRLTVT.

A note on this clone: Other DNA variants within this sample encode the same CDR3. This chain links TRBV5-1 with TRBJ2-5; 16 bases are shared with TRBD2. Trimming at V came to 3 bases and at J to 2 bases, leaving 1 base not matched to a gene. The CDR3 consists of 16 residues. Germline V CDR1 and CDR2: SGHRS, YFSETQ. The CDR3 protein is CASSSGLAGGQETQYF. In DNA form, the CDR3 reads TGCGCCAGCAGCTCGGGACTAGCGGGAGGGCAAGAGACCCAGTACTTC. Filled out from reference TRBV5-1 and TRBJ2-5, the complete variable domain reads KAGVTQTPRYLIKTRGQQVTLSCSPISGHRSVSWYQQTPGQGLQFLFEYFSETQRNKGNFPGRFSGRQFSNSRSEMNVSTLELGDSALYLCASSSGLAGGQETQYFGPGTRLLVL.

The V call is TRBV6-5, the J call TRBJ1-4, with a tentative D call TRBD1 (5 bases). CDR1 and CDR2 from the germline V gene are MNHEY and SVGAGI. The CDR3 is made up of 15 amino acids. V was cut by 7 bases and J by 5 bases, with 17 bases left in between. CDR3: CASTSPRGGNEKLFF. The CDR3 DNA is TGTGCCAGCACTTCTCCTCGGGGGGGAAATGAAAAACTGTTTTTT.

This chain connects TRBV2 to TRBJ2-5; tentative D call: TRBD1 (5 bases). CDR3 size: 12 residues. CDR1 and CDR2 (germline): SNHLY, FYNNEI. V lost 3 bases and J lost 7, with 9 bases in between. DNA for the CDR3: TGTGCCAGCAGTGAGGCTAGGGGGACCCAGTACTTC. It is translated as CASSEARGTQYF. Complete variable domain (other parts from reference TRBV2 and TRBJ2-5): EPEVTQTPSHQVTQMGQEVILRCVPISNHLYFYWYRQILGQKVEFLVSFYNNEISEKSEIFDDQFSVERPDGSNFTLKIRSTKLEDSAMYFCASSEARGTQYFGPGTRLLVL.

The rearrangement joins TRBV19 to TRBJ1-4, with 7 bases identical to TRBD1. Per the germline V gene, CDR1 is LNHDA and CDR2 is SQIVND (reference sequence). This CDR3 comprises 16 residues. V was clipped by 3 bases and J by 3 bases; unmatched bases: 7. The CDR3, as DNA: TGTGCCAGTAGTATCGCACAGGGGCTTCCTAATGAAAAACTGTTTTTT. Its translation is CASSIAQGLPNEKLFF.

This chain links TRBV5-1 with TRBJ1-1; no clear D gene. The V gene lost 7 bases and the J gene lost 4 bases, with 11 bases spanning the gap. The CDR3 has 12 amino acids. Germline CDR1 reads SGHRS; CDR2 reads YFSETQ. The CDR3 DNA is TGCGCCAGCGGGTCGGGGTTCACTGAAGCTTTCTTT. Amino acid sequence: CASGSGFTEAFF.

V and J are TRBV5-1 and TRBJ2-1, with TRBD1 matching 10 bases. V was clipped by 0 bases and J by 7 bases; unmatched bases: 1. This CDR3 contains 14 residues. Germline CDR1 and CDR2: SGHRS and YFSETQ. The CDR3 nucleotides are TGCGCCAGCAGCTTGGGACAGGGGGCGAATGAGCAGTTCTTC. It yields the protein CASSLGQGANEQFF.

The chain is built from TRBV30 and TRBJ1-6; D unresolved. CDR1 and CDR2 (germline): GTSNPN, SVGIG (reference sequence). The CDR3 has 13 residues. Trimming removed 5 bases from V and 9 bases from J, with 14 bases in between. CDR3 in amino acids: CAWDRQEGSPLHF. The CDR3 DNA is TGTGCCTGGGACCGTCAAGAGGGTTCACCCCTCCACTTT.

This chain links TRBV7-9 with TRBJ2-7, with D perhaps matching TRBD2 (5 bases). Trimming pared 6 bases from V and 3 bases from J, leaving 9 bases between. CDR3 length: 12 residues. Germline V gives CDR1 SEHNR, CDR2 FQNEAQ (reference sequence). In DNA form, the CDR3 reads TGTGCCAGCAGTTCACTAGACTACGAGCAGTACTTC. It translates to CASSSLDYEQYF.

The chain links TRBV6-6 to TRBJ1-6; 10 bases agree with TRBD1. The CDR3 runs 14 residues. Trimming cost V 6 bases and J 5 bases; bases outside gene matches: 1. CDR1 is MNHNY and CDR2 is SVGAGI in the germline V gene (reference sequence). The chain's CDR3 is CASRTGGNNSPLHF. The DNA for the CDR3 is TGTGCCAGCAGGACAGGGGGCAATAATTCACCCCTCCACTTT.

The CDR3 here is CASTPSGGAGTDTQYF. DNA for the CDR3: TGCGCCAGCACCCCTAGCGGGGGGGCCGGCACAGATACGCAGTATTTT. This chain joins TRBV5-1 and TRBJ2-3; 12 bases fit TRBD2. J gave up 1 base and V 6 bases, and 6 bases lay outside the gene matches. Germline CDR1 SGHRS, CDR2 YFSETQ. This CDR3 has 16 residues.

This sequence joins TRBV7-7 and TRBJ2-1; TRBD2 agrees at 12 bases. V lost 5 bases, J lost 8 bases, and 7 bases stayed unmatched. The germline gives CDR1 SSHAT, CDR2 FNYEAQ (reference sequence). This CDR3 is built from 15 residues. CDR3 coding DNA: TGTGCCAGCAGCCTCTCTAGCGGGGGGGCCTATGAGCAGTTCTTC. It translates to CASSLSSGGAYEQFF.

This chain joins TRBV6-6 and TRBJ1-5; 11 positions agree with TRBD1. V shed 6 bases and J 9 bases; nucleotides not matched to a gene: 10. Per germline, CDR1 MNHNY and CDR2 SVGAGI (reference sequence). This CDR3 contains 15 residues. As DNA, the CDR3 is TGTGCCAGCAGGATCGGGACAGGGGGGCATGTGCCCCAGCATTTT. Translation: CASRIGTGGHVPQHF.

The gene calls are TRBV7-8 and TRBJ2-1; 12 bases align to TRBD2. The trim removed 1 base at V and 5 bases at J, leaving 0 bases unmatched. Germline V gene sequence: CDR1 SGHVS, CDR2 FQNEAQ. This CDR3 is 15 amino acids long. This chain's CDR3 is CASSLGLAGDNEQFF. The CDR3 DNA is TGTGCCAGCAGCTTAGGACTAGCGGGGGACAATGAGCAGTTCTTC.

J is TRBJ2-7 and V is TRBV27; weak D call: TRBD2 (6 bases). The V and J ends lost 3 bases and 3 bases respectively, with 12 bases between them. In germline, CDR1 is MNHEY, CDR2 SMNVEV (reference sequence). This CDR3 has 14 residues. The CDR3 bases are TGTGCCAGCAGTTTCGGAGTCGGGAGCTACGAGCAGTACTTC. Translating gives CASSFGVGSYEQYF.